These 29 T cell receptor beta chains were all obtained from the same sample, sequenced in a study of blood T cell repertoires in COVID-19. Profiled with immunoSEQ multiplex PCR; TCRdb holds only in-frame clones, not every one. The profile shows 280,000 or so clones, 70% to 90% of them singletons. The specimen was peripheral blood. The receptors derive from a man aged 18 to 35 with active or convalescent COVID-19.

This clone was counted once. The V gene is TRBV4-3, the J gene TRBJ1-1; D is ambiguous. V shed 3 bases and J shed 6 bases, with 11 bases lying between them. The CDR3 covers 13 residues. Germline values: CDR1 LGHNA, CDR2 YSLEER. The CDR3: CASSQEGSSEAFF. The CDR3 region has the DNA TGCGCCAGCAGCCAGGAGGGTTCCTCTGAAGCTTTCTTT.

The V and J genes are TRBV4-3 and TRBJ1-2; TRBD1 agrees at 7 bases. With V trimmed by 0 bases and J by 6 bases, 7 bases remained unmatched. CDR1 and CDR2 from the germline V gene are LGHNA and YSLEER. CDR3 length equals 15 residues. The CDR3 nucleotides read TGCGCCAGCAGCCAAGATGTACAGGGGATTAATGGCTACACCTTC. Translating gives CASSQDVQGINGYTF.

This clone was recorded once. V gene TRBV5-5 combines with J gene TRBJ2-7, with 10 bases matching TRBD1. Germline CDR1 SGHKS, CDR2 YYEKEE (reference sequence). The trim removed 3 bases at V and 3 bases at J, leaving 6 bases unmatched. CDR3 length: 15 amino acids. The CDR3 loop reads CASSWDRGLGYEQYF. Written as DNA, the CDR3 is TGTGCCAGCAGCTGGGACAGGGGATTGGGCTACGAGCAGTACTTC.

The V call is TRBV18, the J call TRBJ1-1; a possible D gene is TRBD1 (6 bases). V lost 3 bases, J lost 8 bases, and 16 bases lay in between. Germline V gene sequence: CDR1 KGHSH, CDR2 LQKENI. The CDR3 length is 14 residues. CDR3 sequence (DNA): TGTGCCAGCTCACCCCCGGCCACCGGGACAGAAGCTTTCTTT. This codes for CASSPPATGTEAFF.

The rearrangement links TRBV24-1 to TRBJ2-3, with 13 positions matching TRBD2. The length of the CDR3 is 15 residues. Unmatched junction bases numbered 7, after V lost 10 bases and J lost 4 bases. CDR1 is KGHDR, CDR2 SFDVKD, per germline. The CDR3 here is CATPGLAGWADTQYF. CDR3 nucleotides: TGTGCCACACCGGGACTAGCGGGGTGGGCAGATACGCAGTATTTT.

In regard to this clone: Germline is not matched at one junction end, which may reflect a read error. The chain is built from TRBV7-7 and TRBJ2-1; possible D gene TRBD1, 5 bases. CDR3 length: 19 amino acids. Germline CDR1 SSHAT, CDR2 FNYEAQ (reference sequence). CDR3 nucleotides: TGTGCCAGCAGCCCCATTCTCTCGGGTCTGGGGCTCTTCTACGATGAGCAGTTCTTC. This encodes CASSPILSGLGLFYDEQFF.

The chain joins TRBV4-1 to TRBJ2-2; no firm D call. The CDR3 has 15 amino acids. Germline assignment: CDR1 MGHRA and CDR2 YSYEKL. V lost 4 bases and J lost 3, with 12 bases in between. The CDR3 loop reads CASSPAAYYTGELFF. The CDR3 nucleotides read TGCGCCAGCAGCCCCGCGGCATACTACACCGGGGAGCTGTTTTTT.

J is TRBJ1-6 and V is TRBV2; 8 positions agree with TRBD1. The CDR3 spans 16 residues. Trimming at V came to 2 bases and at J to 10 bases, leaving 10 bases not matched to a gene. Germline V gene sequence: CDR1 SNHLY, CDR2 FYNNEI. CDR3 region: CASSESGQGARSPLHF. In nucleotides, the CDR3 is TGTGCCAGCAGTGAAAGTGGGCAGGGGGCAAGGTCACCCCTCCACTTT. Full variable domain (outside the CDR3, taken from reference TRBV2 and TRBJ1-6): EPEVTQTPSHQVTQMGQEVILRCVPISNHLYFYWYRQILGQKVEFLVSFYNNEISEKSEIFDDQFSVERPDGSNFTLKIRSTKLEDSAMYFCASSESGQGARSPLHFGNGTRLTVT.

V gene TRBV23-1 combines with J gene TRBJ2-2; a weak D match, TRBD2 (6 bases). TRBV23-1 qualifies as an ORF whose function is uncertain. V lost 6 bases to trimming and J lost 0 bases, with 11 bases between them. This CDR3 contains 15 residues. CDR3 sequence: CASRGGAANTGELFF. DNA for the CDR3: TGCGCCAGCAGAGGAGGGGCAGCGAACACCGGGGAGCTGTTTTTT.

J is TRBJ2-3 and V is TRBV6-2 or TRBV6-3, with D perhaps TRBD2 (6 bases). Germline CDR1 and CDR2: MNHEY and SVGEGT. V was pared by 6 bases and J by 2 bases, with 18 bases between. The CDR3 loop spans 16 amino acids. The CDR3 DNA reads as TGTGCCAGCAGCGGGAGTGGAGAGTGGGCCACAGATACGCAGTATTTT. Protein: CASSGSGEWATDTQYF.

The J gene is TRBJ1-2, the V gene TRBV6-5; 8 nucleotides match TRBD1. Germline CDR1 MNHEY, CDR2 SVGAGI. Unmatched junction bases numbered 5, after V lost 6 bases and J lost 5 bases. This CDR3 has 13 residues. The chain's CDR3 is CASRRTGLYGYTF. CDR3 nucleotide sequence: TGTGCCAGCAGAAGGACAGGGTTGTATGGCTACACCTTC.

The J gene is TRBJ2-3, the V gene TRBV12-3 or TRBV12-4; 7 positions agree with TRBD1. The CDR3 totals 12 residues. With 1 base clipped from V and 8 bases from J, the junction kept 0 bases outside the gene matches. The CDR3 DNA is TGTGCCAGCAGTTTAGACAGGGGTACGCAGTATTTT. Protein: CASSLDRGTQYF.

This chain connects TRBV12-3 or TRBV12-4 to TRBJ1-2; 8 nucleotides agree with TRBD1. This CDR3 is built from 12 residues. The ends lost 8 bases at V and 8 bases at J; junction bases unmatched: 7. CDR3 region: CASGGQGGGYTF. CDR3 coding DNA: TGTGCCAGCGGTGGACAGGGTGGCGGCTACACCTTC.

The CDR3 region is CASSSDRANQPQHF. The CDR3 nucleotides are TGTGCCAGCAGTTCCGACAGGGCCAATCAGCCCCAGCATTTT. The rearrangement links TRBV6-2 or TRBV6-3 to TRBJ1-5; 7 bases are a match to TRBD1. This CDR3 contains 14 residues. With V trimmed by 4 bases and J by 3 bases, 3 bases remained unmatched. Germline CDR1 MNHEY, CDR2 SVGEGT.

The rearrangement uses TRBV5-1 and TRBJ1-6; D unresolved. Deletions cut 0 bases from V and 13 bases from J, with 11 bases between. This CDR3 has 13 amino acids. CDR1 SGHRS and CDR2 YFSETQ come from the germline V gene. In DNA, the CDR3 is TGCGCCAGCAGCTTGGGCGGGGATGGGCCCCTCCACTTT. Its protein product is CASSLGGDGPLHF.

This clone appeared a few times. The chain couples TRBV9 to TRBJ2-1, with TRBD2 matching over 11 bases. The J segment lost 6 bases and the V segment lost 4 bases, leaving 9 bases of the junction unmatched. Per germline, CDR1 SGDLS and CDR2 YYNGEE. This CDR3 has 16 amino acids. The CDR3 sequence: CASSQHVAGGLNEQFF. The CDR3 coding sequence is TGTGCCAGCAGCCAACACGTAGCGGGGGGGCTCAATGAGCAGTTCTTC.

V and J are TRBV4-1 and TRBJ2-7; D might be TRBD1 (6 bases). CDR3 size: 15 residues. The ends were cut back, 0 bases at V and 3 bases at J, with 12 bases in the middle. The germline V gene encodes CDR1 MGHRA and CDR2 YSYEKL. The CDR3 DNA sequence: TGCGCCAGCAGCCAAGAAGGGGGTACGGGCTACGAGCAGTACTTC. It yields the protein CASSQEGGTGYEQYF.

V gene TRBV29-1 combines with J gene TRBJ1-1, with TRBD1 matching 8 bases. The length of the CDR3 is 13 residues. V trimming: 6 bases; J trimming: 3 bases; junction bases outside the gene matches: 6. Per the germline V gene, CDR1 is SQVTM and CDR2 is ANQGSEA. The CDR3 DNA sequence: TGCAGCGTCGGGACAGGAGAGGACACTGAAGCTTTCTTT. This codes for CSVGTGEDTEAFF.

CDR3 bases: TGTGCCAGTAGCCCCGCGGACAGTCGCCGAACCTTCTATGGCTACACCTTC. This gives the protein CASSPADSRRTFYGYTF. The chain combines TRBV19 with TRBJ1-2; possibly TRBD1 for D (6 bases). Looked up from germline, CDR1 is LNHDA and CDR2 is SQIVND (reference sequence). This CDR3 spans 17 amino acids. The germline V and J ends were trimmed by 6 bases and 4 bases, with 24 bases remaining between them.

The J gene is TRBJ2-5, the V gene TRBV7-8, with no clear D. Germline V lookup: CDR1 SGHVS, CDR2 FQNEAQ. The V end lost 1 base, the J end lost 0 bases, and 9 bases lay between the germline ends. The CDR3 runs to 15 residues. As DNA, the CDR3 is TGTGCCAGCAGCTTAGTCCCCCTGTACCAAGAGACCCAGTACTTC. It translates to CASSLVPLYQETQYF. The whole variable domain, filled in from reference TRBV7-8 and TRBJ2-5, reads GAGVSQSPRYKVAKRGQDVALRCDPISGHVSLFWYQQALGQGPEFLTYFQNEAQLDKSGLPSDRFFAERPEGSVSTLKIQRTQQEDSAVYLCASSLVPLYQETQYFGPGTRLLVL.

The chain links TRBV12-2 to TRBJ1-5. TRBV12-2 is noted as a pseudogene. The CDR3 is 14 residues long. The CDR3 sequence is CASRLRAKLGAQHF. In DNA form, the CDR3 reads TGTGCAAGTCGCTTGAGGGCTAAACTTGGTGCCCAGCATTTT.

This clone was recorded only once. This sequence joins TRBV10-3 and TRBJ2-3; D is ambiguous. With 10 bases removed from V and 3 bases from J, the gap between germline ends came to 17 bases. The CDR3 sequence is 14 residues long. Germline V lookup: CDR1 ENHRY, CDR2 SYGVKD. As DNA, the CDR3 is TGTGCCACCCGACGGCTAGAGTCTACAGATACGCAGTATTTT. It translates to CATRRLESTDTQYF.

This chain uses TRBV19 with TRBJ2-7, with TRBD2 as a possible D gene (5 bases). The CDR3 runs 14 residues. CDR1 and CDR2 (germline): LNHDA, SQIVND (reference sequence). V was pared by 9 bases and J by 2 bases, with 17 bases between. This chain's CDR3 is CASGRRGQTYEQYF. The CDR3 bases are TGTGCCAGCGGCAGGAGAGGGCAAACCTACGAGCAGTACTTC.

V and J are TRBV7-9 and TRBJ2-1, with 7 bases fitting TRBD1. J lost 3 bases, V lost 4 bases, and 6 bases had no gene match. Looked up from germline, CDR1 is SEHNR and CDR2 is FQNEAQ (reference sequence). This CDR3 has 15 amino acids. CDR3 in amino acids: CASSSTGDGYNEQFF. As DNA, the CDR3 is TGTGCCAGCAGCTCAACAGGGGATGGCTACAATGAGCAGTTCTTC.

V gene TRBV9 combines with J gene TRBJ1-2; TRBD1 is a possible D gene (6 bases). This CDR3 has 15 residues. The V end was cut by 1 base, the J end by 0 bases, with 10 bases between. Germline V gene data show CDR1 as SGDLS and CDR2 as YYNGEE. Here the CDR3 reads CASSVWAGANYGYTF. As DNA, the CDR3 is TGTGCCAGCAGCGTATGGGCAGGGGCTAACTATGGCTACACCTTC.

J is TRBJ2-1 and V is TRBV7-6; the D gene is possibly TRBD2 (7 bases). V dropped 3 bases and J dropped 6 bases, with 12 bases sitting between them. Per the germline V gene, CDR1 is SGHVS and CDR2 is FNYEAQ. There are 14 residues in the CDR3. The CDR3 protein is CASSFGGPINEQFF. CDR3 sequence (DNA): TGTGCCAGCAGCTTCGGGGGGCCTATCAATGAGCAGTTCTTC.

The rearrangement joins TRBV3-1 (or the pseudogene TRBV3-2) to TRBJ2-5, with D uncertain. The ends were cut back, 4 bases at V and 5 bases at J, with 8 bases in the middle. This CDR3 region has 12 residues. Germline V CDR1 and CDR2: LGHDT, YNNKEL (reference sequence). Here the CDR3 DNA reads TGTGCCAGCAGCCCCCCAATGGAGACCCAGTACTTC. The encoded protein is CASSPPMETQYF.

The chain joins TRBV19 to TRBJ1-5, with 7 bases fitting TRBD1. The V gene end was trimmed by 3 bases and the J gene end by 7 bases; junction bases not matched to a gene: 9. The CDR3 spans 15 residues. Germline V gives CDR1 LNHDA, CDR2 SQIVND (reference sequence). CDR3 amino acids: CASSMTGRLEQPQHF. As DNA, the CDR3 is TGTGCCAGTAGTATGACAGGGCGGTTGGAACAGCCCCAGCATTTT.

The V gene is TRBV27, the J gene TRBJ2-2; TRBD2 aligns across 12 bases. The CDR3 length is 22 residues. V was pared by 1 base and J by 3 bases, with 18 bases of the junction left unmatched. CDR1 is MNHEY, CDR2 SMNVEV, per germline (reference sequence). The DNA of the CDR3 is TGTGCCAGCAGTTTATTTTTTCCGGGTCTAGCGGGGGGGATTATGGACACCGGGGAGCTGTTTTTT. The encoded protein is CASSLFFPGLAGGIMDTGELFF.